The 18 T cell receptor beta chains below were found in one sample sequenced in a study of blood T cell repertoires in COVID-19 (dated by TCRdb to 2019 to 2021). Library method: the immunoSEQ multiplex PCR assay. TCRdb re-hosts the immuneACCESS table, in-frame sequences only. Its copies lack some clones; in the studies checked, an unresolved V gene accounts for under half of them, and the cause for the rest is not known. This sample gives 110,000 to 150,000 clones in total; over 70% of them show up just once. The top ten hold 11% of the sample. The sample taken for sequencing was PBMCs or T cells enriched from blood (not recorded which). The origin of the receptors is a man aged 55 to 70 who had recovered from COVID-19.

The V gene is TRBV2, the J gene TRBJ1-5; D is perhaps TRBD1 (6 bases). Per germline, CDR1 SNHLY and CDR2 FYNNEI. This CDR3 has 14 residues. V was pared by 7 bases and J by 4 bases, with 14 bases between. The CDR3 DNA sequence: TGTGCCAGCACTTATAGGGGGGGGAATCAGCCCCAGCATTTT. Protein sequence: CASTYRGGNQPQHF. The variable domain in full, completed from reference TRBV2 and TRBJ1-5, reads EPEVTQTPSHQVTQMGQEVILRCVPISNHLYFYWYRQILGQKVEFLVSFYNNEISEKSEIFDDQFSVERPDGSNFTLKIRSTKLEDSAMYFCASTYRGGNQPQHFGDGTRLSIL.

CDR3 coding DNA: TGTGCCAGCAGCCCGACGACCGGGTCGGATACGCAGTATTTT. This gives the protein CASSPTTGSDTQYF. The J gene is TRBJ2-3, the V gene TRBV7-8; D uncertain. Germline V CDR1 and CDR2: SGHVS, FQNEAQ. The CDR3 has 14 residues. The ends were cut back, 5 bases at V and 6 bases at J, with 15 bases in the middle.

V gene TRBV11-2 combines with J gene TRBJ2-5; 11 nucleotides align to TRBD2. The germline V gene has CDR1 SGHAT and CDR2 FQNNGV. This CDR3 contains 18 residues. Unmatched junction bases numbered 12, after V lost 1 base and J lost 5 bases. This chain's CDR3 is CASSLVGVLAGGGETQYF. The CDR3 DNA is TGTGCCAGCAGCTTAGTGGGTGTCTTAGCGGGAGGGGGGGAGACCCAGTACTTC.

The V call is TRBV5-4, the J call TRBJ2-7, with TRBD2 matching 9 bases. The J segment lost 4 bases and the V segment lost 4 bases, leaving 9 bases of the junction unmatched. This CDR3 comprises 15 residues. Germline V gene lookup returns CDR1 SGHNT and CDR2 YYREEE (reference sequence). The CDR3 here is CASSSPGLAEYEQYF. For the CDR3, the DNA is TGTGCCAGCAGCAGTCCGGGACTAGCTGAATACGAGCAGTACTTC.

This chain uses TRBV6-5 with TRBJ1-2; the match to TRBD1 covers 9 bases. Germline-derived CDR1 and CDR2 are MNHEY and SVGAGI. The CDR3 is made up of 15 amino acids. V shed 6 bases, J shed 2 bases, and the junction held 7 bases outside the gene matches. DNA of the CDR3: TGTGCCAGCAGCGACCCCGGGACAGGGAACTATGGCTACACCTTC. Translation: CASSDPGTGNYGYTF.

This clone was recorded a few times. The chain combines TRBV28 with TRBJ1-6; unclear D gene. The CDR3 extends over 12 amino acids. V shed 6 bases and J shed 14 bases, with 14 bases lying between them. In germline, CDR1 is MDHEN, CDR2 SYDVKM. This CDR3 reads CASRTPPESLHF. CDR3 in DNA: TGTGCCAGCAGGACTCCCCCCGAATCCCTCCACTTT.

V gene TRBV19 combines with J gene TRBJ1-5; possible D gene TRBD1, 6 bases. Germline lookup yields CDR1 LNHDA and CDR2 SQIVND (reference sequence). The CDR3 is 15 amino acids. Trimming pared 7 bases from V and 7 bases from J, leaving 20 bases between. The CDR3 is CASTPTGSRRQPQHF. CDR3 in DNA: TGTGCCAGTACACCAACAGGGTCCCGCCGACAGCCCCAGCATTTT.

The J gene is TRBJ2-7, the V gene TRBV18; tentative D call: TRBD1 (5 bases). The CDR3 length is 12 residues. Germline V CDR1 and CDR2: KGHSH, LQKENI. V lost 3 bases to trimming and J lost 5 bases, with 8 bases between them. The CDR3 is CASSPGHNEQYF. CDR3 sequence (DNA): TGTGCCAGCTCACCCGGACACAACGAGCAGTACTTC.

The chain employs TRBV3-1 (or the pseudogene TRBV3-2) and TRBJ2-7, with D hard to call. V dropped 2 bases and J dropped 6 bases, with 11 bases sitting between them. This CDR3 is 13 amino acids long. From germline, CDR1 is LGHDT and CDR2 YNNKEL (reference sequence). The CDR3 sequence is CASSQFSTGEQYF. The CDR3 nucleotides read TGTGCCAGCAGCCAATTTAGCACGGGCGAGCAGTACTTC.

J is TRBJ2-7 and V is TRBV3-1 (or the pseudogene TRBV3-2); D is perhaps TRBD1 (6 bases). The V gene's germline CDR1 is LGHDT and CDR2 YNNKEL (reference sequence). The CDR3 consists of 18 residues. Trimming shortened V by 1 base and J by 2 bases, and 21 bases separated the two germline ends. The DNA for the CDR3 is TGTGCCAGCAGCCAAGTCTTCCCAACAGGGCATGAAGCCTACGAGCAGTACTTC. It encodes CASSQVFPTGHEAYEQYF.

The V and J genes are TRBV7-8 and TRBJ2-2, with TRBD1 as a possible D gene (5 bases). CDR1 SGHVS and CDR2 FQNEAQ come from the germline V gene. This CDR3 is 13 amino acids long. The V end was cut by 5 bases, the J end by 6 bases, with 10 bases between. The chain's CDR3 is CASSRRTSGELFF. The DNA of the CDR3 is TGTGCCAGCAGCCGACGGACATCCGGGGAGCTGTTTTTT. The full variable domain, in which reference TRBV7-8 and TRBJ2-2 provide the parts outside the CDR3, is GAGVSQSPRYKVAKRGQDVALRCDPISGHVSLFWYQQALGQGPEFLTYFQNEAQLDKSGLPSDRFFAERPEGSVSTLKIQRTQQEDSAVYLCASSRRTSGELFFGEGSRLTVL.

V gene TRBV19 combines with J gene TRBJ2-5; 10 bases fit TRBD1. This CDR3 comprises 15 residues. V was clipped by 5 bases and J by 5 bases; unmatched bases: 8. Germline-derived CDR1 and CDR2 are LNHDA and SQIVND (reference sequence). For the CDR3, the DNA is TGTGCCAGTAGTCCAGTAGGGACAGGGGTTGAGACCCAGTACTTC. The encoded protein is CASSPVGTGVETQYF.

This chain connects TRBV7-2 to TRBJ2-7; TRBD1 aligns across 9 bases. V was clipped by 5 bases and J by 4 bases; unmatched bases: 9. CDR1 is SGHTA, CDR2 FQGNSA, per germline. CDR3 length: 15 residues. CDR3 sequence: CASSLGQGIGYEQYF. CDR3 sequence (DNA): TGTGCCAGCAGCCTAGGACAGGGGATCGGTTACGAGCAGTACTTC. Based on the CDR3 plus reference TRBV7-2 and TRBJ2-7, the full variable domain is GAGVSQSPSNKVTEKGKDVELRCDPISGHTALYWYRQSLGQGLEFLIYFQGNSAPDKSGLPSDRFSAERTGGSVSTLTIQRTQQEDSAVYLCASSLGQGIGYEQYFGPGTRLTVT.

In DNA form, the CDR3 reads TGTGCCAGCAGCTTAAGAGGGAGACTAGCGGGAGAAGATACGCAGTATTTT. Translating gives CASSLRGRLAGEDTQYF. The chain uses TRBV7-3 and TRBJ2-3; 12 positions match TRBD2. CDR1 and CDR2 (germline): SGHTA, FQGTGA. The ends lost 1 base at V and 5 bases at J; junction bases unmatched: 7. There are 17 residues in the CDR3.

The V call is TRBV7-8, the J call TRBJ2-7; 9 positions match TRBD2. This CDR3 comprises 16 residues. Germline V gives CDR1 SGHVS, CDR2 FQNEAQ. The V segment lost 5 bases and the J segment 0 bases; nucleotides outside the gene matches: 8. The CDR3 DNA is TGTGCCAGCAGCCCCCGGACTAGCGACTACTCCTACGAGCAGTACTTC. Its translation: CASSPRTSDYSYEQYF. Variable domain in full (rest from reference TRBV7-8 and TRBJ2-7): GAGVSQSPRYKVAKRGQDVALRCDPISGHVSLFWYQQALGQGPEFLTYFQNEAQLDKSGLPSDRFFAERPEGSVSTLKIQRTQQEDSAVYLCASSPRTSDYSYEQYFGPGTRLTVT.

This chain connects TRBV5-4 to TRBJ1-1; D remains unclear. CDR1 SGHNT and CDR2 YYREEE come from the germline V gene (reference sequence). V lost 4 bases and J lost 1, with 11 bases in between. This CDR3 has 14 amino acids. The CDR3 bases are TGTGCCAGCAGCCAAGACATCCGGAACACTGAAGCTTTCTTT. It encodes CASSQDIRNTEAFF. Filled out from reference TRBV5-4 and TRBJ1-1, the complete variable domain reads ETGVTQSPTHLIKTRGQQVTLRCSSQSGHNTVSWYQQALGQGPQFIFQYYREEENGRGNFPPRFSGLQFPNYSSELNVNALELDDSALYLCASSQDIRNTEAFFGQGTRLTVV.

J is TRBJ1-2 and V is TRBV2, with D hard to call. V dropped 8 bases and J dropped 6 bases, with 10 bases sitting between them. The CDR3 runs to 11 residues. CDR1 is SNHLY and CDR2 is FYNNEI in the germline V gene. CDR3 residues: CASGLFHGYTF. The DNA of the CDR3 is TGTGCCAGCGGACTGTTCCATGGCTACACCTTC.

This clone was found a few times. The CDR3 sequence is CASGLVRASGRAGYNEQFF. The CDR3 DNA sequence: TGTGCTAGTGGTTTGGTACGCGCTAGCGGGAGGGCCGGGTACAATGAGCAGTTCTTC. The chain recombines TRBV12-5 with TRBJ2-1, with 12 positions matching TRBD2. The CDR3 length is 19 residues. Germline V gives CDR1 LGHNT, CDR2 FRNRAP. Trimming took 0 bases from V and 4 from J; bases not matched to a gene: 10.